The 16 T cell receptor beta chains below come from one sample, sequenced in a study of regulatory T cells in long-lasting Graves disease. Arm-PCR of CDR3 regions with iRepertoire HTBI primers generated TCR beta libraries. TCRdb used MiXCR to reprocess the multiplex PCR reads, holding one entry per CDR3 protein. The sample shows about 420,000 distinct CDR3 sequences, 20% to 25% of them seen only once. Time point noted: persistent/refractory GD, antithyroid drugs over 5 years with positive TRAb. There was RNA extracted from PBMCs, and the TCR library was made from it. The source was peripheral blood mononuclear cells (PBMCs), collected when the disease was refractory, from a patient treated with antithyroid drugs. These receptors were collected from a female donor with Graves disease.

In this sample, this clonotype turned up a few times. The chain is built from TRBV20-1 and TRBJ2-3, with D unclear. The CDR3 runs to 13 residues. The ends were cut back, 6 bases at V and 1 base at J, with 11 bases in the middle. Germline values: CDR1 DFQATT, CDR2 SNEGSKA (reference sequence). The CDR3 is CSANGRGTDTQYF. As DNA, the CDR3 is TGCAGTGCCAATGGACGGGGCACAGATACGCAGTATTTT.

V is TRBV20-1 and J is TRBJ1-2, with 7 positions matching TRBD1. CDR1 is DFQATT and CDR2 is SNEGSKA in the germline V gene (reference sequence). The ends lost 2 bases at V and 8 bases at J; junction bases unmatched: 11. The CDR3 covers 14 residues. DNA of the CDR3: TGCAGTGCTAGAATTACACAGGGGTTAGGAGGCTACACCTTC. It translates to CSARITQGLGGYTF.

Written as DNA, the CDR3 is TGTGCCAGCAGCCAAGGAGGCAGGATGAACACTGAAGCTTTCTTT. This codes for CASSQGGRMNTEAFF. The gene calls are TRBV3-1 and TRBJ1-1; no clear D. V lost 1 base to trimming and J lost 0 bases, with 9 bases between them. Germline V gene sequence: CDR1 LGHDT, CDR2 YNNKEL (reference sequence). The CDR3 loop spans 15 amino acids.

There are a few counts of this clonotype. DNA of the CDR3: TGTGCCAGCAGCTTTTTGGGGGGCGACACCGGGGAGCTGTTTTTT. It encodes CASSFLGGDTGELFF. The J gene is TRBJ2-2, the V gene TRBV2, with D tentatively TRBD1 or TRBD2 (6 bases each). Germline V gene sequence: CDR1 SNHLY, CDR2 FYNNEI. With 6 bases removed from V and 3 bases from J, the gap between germline ends came to 14 bases. The CDR3 length is 15 residues.

The chain couples TRBV2 to TRBJ2-2; 8 bases match TRBD1. The length of the CDR3 is 15 residues. The V and J ends lost 4 bases and 6 bases, in that order; junction bases with no gene match: 7. The germline CDR1 and CDR2 sequences are SNHLY and FYNNEI. CDR3 in amino acids: CASSGFRGRAGELFF. The CDR3, as DNA: TGTGCCAGCAGTGGTTTCAGGGGGCGCGCCGGGGAGCTGTTTTTT.

To note about this clonotype: This clone may be a read error of a much larger clone one base away. The gene calls are TRBV7-3 and TRBJ2-7; maybe TRBD1 (6 bases). V gave up 2 bases and J gave up 7 bases, with 18 bases separating them. CDR1 and CDR2 from the germline V gene are SGHTA and FQGTGA. The CDR3 contains 15 residues. The CDR3 DNA reads TGTGCCAGCAGCTTAGGACCGGGACACAATGAGGAGCAGTACTTC. It yields the protein CASSLGPGHNEEQYF.

This clonotype occurred many times. This sequence joins TRBV28 and TRBJ2-5; TRBD2 matches at 7 bases. Germline V lookup: CDR1 MDHEN, CDR2 SYDVKM. CDR3 length: 11 residues. CDR3 coding DNA: TGTGCGGCGGGAGTGGGGGAGACCCAGTACTTC. Translated, it gives CAAGVGETQYF.

This clonotype was seen ten or more times. The DNA for the CDR3 is TGTGCCAGCAGCGCACCCGGGACTAGCGGGACCTACGAGCAGTACTTC. Translation: CASSAPGTSGTYEQYF. This sequence joins TRBV6-2 or TRBV6-3 and TRBJ2-7, with 13 bases aligning to TRBD2. V was clipped by 6 bases and J by 2 bases; unmatched bases: 7. CDR3 length: 16 amino acids. Germline V lookup: CDR1 MNHEY, CDR2 SVGEGT.

Regarding this clonotype: A far larger clone is one base from this, pointing to a likely read error. The genes are TRBV2 and TRBJ1-5, with D tentatively TRBD1 (6 bases). The ends were cut back, 6 bases at V and 0 bases at J, with 21 bases in the middle. CDR1 is SNHLY, CDR2 FYNNEI, per germline. The CDR3 loop spans 18 amino acids. CDR3 sequence: CASSSGTPFTSSNQPQHF. CDR3 coding DNA: TGTGCCAGCAGCTCCGGGACACCCTTTACCTCTAGCAATCAGCCCCAGCATTTT.

J is TRBJ2-1 and V is TRBV12-3 or TRBV12-4; tentative D call: TRBD1 (6 bases). The length of the CDR3 is 16 residues. Trimming shortened V by 3 bases and J by 2 bases, and 14 bases separated the two germline ends. Here the CDR3 DNA reads TGTGCCAGCAGTTTGTATAACAGGGATACCTACAATGAGCAGTTCTTC. This sequence encodes CASSLYNRDTYNEQFF.

In its sample, this clonotype was seen many times. CDR3 DNA: TGTGCCAGCAGCTTAAATGACAGGGTAGACATTCAGTACTTC. Translated: CASSLNDRVDIQYF. The V gene is TRBV7-8, the J gene TRBJ2-4; 7 bases are a match to TRBD1. The V gene end was trimmed by 2 bases and the J gene end by 8 bases; junction bases not matched to a gene: 6. Germline-derived CDR1 and CDR2 are SGHVS and FQNEAQ. The CDR3 has 14 amino acids.

This clonotype was counted ten times or more. The chain is built from TRBV12-3 or TRBV12-4 and TRBJ1-4; 7 bases align to TRBD1. Trimming removed 3 bases from V and 7 bases from J; junction bases left unmatched: 20. This CDR3 has 19 residues. The CDR3 here is CASSFLSAPDTGVGEKLFF. CDR3 coding DNA: TGTGCCAGCAGTTTCCTATCCGCCCCCGATACAGGGGTCGGTGAAAAACTGTTTTTT.

This clonotype was picked up a small number of times. The genes are TRBV28 and TRBJ1-1; D unresolved. With 5 bases removed from V and 2 bases from J, the gap between germline ends came to 15 bases. The CDR3 runs 15 residues. Germline CDR1 is MDHEN and CDR2 is SYDVKM. The CDR3 loop is CASSPPGRPNTEAFF. CDR3 nucleotide sequence: TGTGCCAGCAGTCCCCCCGGCAGGCCAAACACTGAAGCTTTCTTT.

The chain has TRBV25-1 and TRBJ1-4, with 9 bases lining up with TRBD1. Trimming removed 4 bases from V and 8 bases from J; junction bases left unmatched: 8. Germline lookup yields CDR1 MGHDK and CDR2 SYGVNS. The CDR3 extends over 15 amino acids. CDR3 nucleotide sequence: TGTGCCAGCAGTGCCCACAGGGGGCCAGAAGAAAAACTGTTTTTT. Protein product: CASSAHRGPEEKLFF.

This clonotype occurred many times. CDR3 sequence (DNA): TGTGCCAGCAGTTACAACAGCAATCAGCCCCAGCATTTT. Its translation is CASSYNSNQPQHF. V usage is TRBV6-5 and J usage is TRBJ1-5; D remains ambiguous. The CDR3 spans 13 residues. V lost 2 bases and J 1 base, leaving 3 bases between the germline ends. Germline CDR1 MNHEY, CDR2 SVGAGI.

This clonotype has a count of ten or more. J is TRBJ2-7 and V is TRBV28, with D perhaps matching TRBD2 (5 bases). V was clipped by 6 bases and J by 6 bases, with 12 bases between them. Germline V gene data show CDR1 as MDHEN and CDR2 as SYDVKM. CDR3 length equals 12 residues. CDR3 sequence reads: CASRTTRREQYF. CDR3 DNA: TGTGCCAGCAGAACCACTAGGCGCGAGCAGTACTTC.